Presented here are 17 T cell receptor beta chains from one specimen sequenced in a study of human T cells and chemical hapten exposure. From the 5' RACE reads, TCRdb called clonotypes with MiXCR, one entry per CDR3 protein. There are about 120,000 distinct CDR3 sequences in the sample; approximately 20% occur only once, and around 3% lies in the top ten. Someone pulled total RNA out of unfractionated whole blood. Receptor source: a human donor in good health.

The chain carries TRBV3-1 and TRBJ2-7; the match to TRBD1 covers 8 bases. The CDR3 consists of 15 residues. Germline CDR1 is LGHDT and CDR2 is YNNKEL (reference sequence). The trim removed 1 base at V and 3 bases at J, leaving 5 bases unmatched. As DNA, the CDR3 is TGTGCCAGCAGCCAAGCAGGGGGCTACTTCTACGAGCAGTACTTC. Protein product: CASSQAGGYFYEQYF.

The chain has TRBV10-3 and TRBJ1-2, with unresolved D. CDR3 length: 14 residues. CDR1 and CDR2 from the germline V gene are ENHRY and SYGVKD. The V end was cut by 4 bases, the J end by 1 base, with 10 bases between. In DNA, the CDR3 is TGTGCCATCAGTGGACAAGACTATAACTATGGCTACACCTTC. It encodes CAISGQDYNYGYTF.

The chain's CDR3 is CSAPQGAHSGANVLTF. In nucleotides, the CDR3 is TGCAGCGCACCACAGGGGGCCCACTCTGGGGCCAACGTCCTGACTTTC. The chain couples TRBV20-1 to TRBJ2-6; TRBD1 matches at 9 bases. Germline lookup yields CDR1 DFQATT and CDR2 SNEGSKA (reference sequence). The CDR3 totals 16 residues.

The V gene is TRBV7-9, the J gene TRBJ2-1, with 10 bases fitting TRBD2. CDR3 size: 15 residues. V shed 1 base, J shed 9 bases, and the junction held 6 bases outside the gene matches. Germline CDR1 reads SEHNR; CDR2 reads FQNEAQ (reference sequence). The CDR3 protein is CASSLELAGSGEQFF. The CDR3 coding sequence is TGTGCCAGCAGCTTAGAACTAGCGGGATCTGGTGAGCAGTTCTTC.

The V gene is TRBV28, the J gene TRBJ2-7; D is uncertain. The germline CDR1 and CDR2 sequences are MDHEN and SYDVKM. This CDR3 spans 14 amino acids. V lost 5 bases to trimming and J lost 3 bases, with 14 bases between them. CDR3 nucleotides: TGTGCCAGCAGTCCCTACCGGGTGAACTACGAGCAGTACTTC. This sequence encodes CASSPYRVNYEQYF.

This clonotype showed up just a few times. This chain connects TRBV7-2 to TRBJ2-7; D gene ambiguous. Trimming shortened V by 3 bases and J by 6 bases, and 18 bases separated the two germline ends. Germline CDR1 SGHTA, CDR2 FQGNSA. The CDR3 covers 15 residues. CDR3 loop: CASSFPGPHPTEQYF. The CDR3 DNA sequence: TGTGCCAGCAGCTTCCCGGGCCCACATCCAACCGAGCAGTACTTC.

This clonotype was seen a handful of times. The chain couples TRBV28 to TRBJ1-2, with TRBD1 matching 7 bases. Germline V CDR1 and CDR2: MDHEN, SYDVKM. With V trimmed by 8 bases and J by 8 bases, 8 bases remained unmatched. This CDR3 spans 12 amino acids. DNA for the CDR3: TGTGCCAGCCGACAGGGTAGTTGGGGCTACACCTTC. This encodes CASRQGSWGYTF.

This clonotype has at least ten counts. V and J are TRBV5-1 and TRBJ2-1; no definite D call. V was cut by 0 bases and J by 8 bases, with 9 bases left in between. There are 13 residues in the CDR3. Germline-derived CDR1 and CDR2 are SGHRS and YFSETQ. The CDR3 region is CASSLAIRDEQFF. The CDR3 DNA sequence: TGCGCCAGCAGCTTGGCCATTCGGGATGAGCAGTTCTTC.

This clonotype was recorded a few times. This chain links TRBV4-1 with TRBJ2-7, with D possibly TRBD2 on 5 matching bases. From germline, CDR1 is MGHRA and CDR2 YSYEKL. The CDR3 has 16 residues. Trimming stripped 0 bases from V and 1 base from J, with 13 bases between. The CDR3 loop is CASSQDLARGSYEQYF. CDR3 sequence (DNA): TGCGCCAGCAGCCAAGATCTCGCGAGAGGGTCCTACGAGCAGTACTTC.

The CDR3 DNA follows: TGCGCCAGCAGCCCGGATGGACAGGGCGGCGAGCAGTACTTC. Encoded protein: CASSPDGQGGEQYF. The chain joins TRBV5-1 to TRBJ2-7; TRBD1 matches at 8 bases. Germline loops: CDR1 SGHRS, CDR2 YFSETQ. Trimming at V came to 4 bases and at J to 6 bases, leaving 9 bases not matched to a gene. The CDR3 runs 14 residues.

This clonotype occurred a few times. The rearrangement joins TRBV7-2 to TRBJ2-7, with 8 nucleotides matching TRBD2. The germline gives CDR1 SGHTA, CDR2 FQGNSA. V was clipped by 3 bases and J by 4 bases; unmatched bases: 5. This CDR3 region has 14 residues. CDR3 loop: CASSFSGTLYEQYF. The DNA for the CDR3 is TGTGCCAGCAGCTTTAGCGGGACTCTGTACGAGCAGTACTTC.

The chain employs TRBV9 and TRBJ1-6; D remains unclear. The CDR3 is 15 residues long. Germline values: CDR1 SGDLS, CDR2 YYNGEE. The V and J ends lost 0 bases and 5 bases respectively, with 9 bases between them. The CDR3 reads CASSVAGNNNSPLHF. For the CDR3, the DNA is TGTGCCAGCAGCGTAGCGGGTAACAATAATTCACCCCTCCACTTT.

The CDR3 reads CASSSNWGTEAFF. CDR3 sequence (DNA): TGTGCCAGCAGTAGCAATTGGGGCACTGAAGCTTTCTTT. The chain carries TRBV9 and TRBJ1-1, with unresolved D. CDR1 and CDR2 (germline): SGDLS, YYNGEE. V was clipped by 5 bases and J by 4 bases, with 12 bases between them. CDR3 length: 13 residues.

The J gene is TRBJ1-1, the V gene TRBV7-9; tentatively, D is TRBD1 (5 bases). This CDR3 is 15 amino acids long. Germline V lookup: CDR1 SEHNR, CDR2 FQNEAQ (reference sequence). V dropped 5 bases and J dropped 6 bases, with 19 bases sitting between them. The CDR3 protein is CASSPQGRSMAEAFF. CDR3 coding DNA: TGTGCCAGCAGCCCTCAGGGCAGGTCAATGGCTGAAGCTTTCTTT.

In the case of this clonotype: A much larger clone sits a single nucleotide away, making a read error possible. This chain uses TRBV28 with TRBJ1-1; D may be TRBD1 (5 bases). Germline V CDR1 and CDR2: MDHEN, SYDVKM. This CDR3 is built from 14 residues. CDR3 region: CVSPEEGSNTEAFF. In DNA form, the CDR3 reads TGTGTCAGCCCCGAGGAGGGGTCGAACACTGAAGCTTTCTTT. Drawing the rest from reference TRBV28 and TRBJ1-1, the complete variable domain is DVKVTQSSRYLVKRTGEKVFLECVQDMDHENMFWYRQDPGLGLRLIYFSYDVKMKEKGDIPEGYSVSREKKERFSLILESASTNQTSMYLCVSPEEGSNTEAFFGQGTRLTVV.

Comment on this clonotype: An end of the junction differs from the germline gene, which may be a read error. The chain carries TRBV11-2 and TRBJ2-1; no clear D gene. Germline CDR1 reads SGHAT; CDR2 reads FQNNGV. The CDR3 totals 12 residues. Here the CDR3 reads CASSWAYDEQLF. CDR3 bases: TGTGCCAGCAGCTGGGCGTACGATGAGCAGTTATTC.

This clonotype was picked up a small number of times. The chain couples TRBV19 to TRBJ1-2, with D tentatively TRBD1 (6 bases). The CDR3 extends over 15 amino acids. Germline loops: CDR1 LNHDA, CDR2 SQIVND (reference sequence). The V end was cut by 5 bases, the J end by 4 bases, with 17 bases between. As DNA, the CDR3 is TGTGCCAGTAGTCCGGACAGTTTATCTCCCTATGGCTACACCTTC. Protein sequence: CASSPDSLSPYGYTF.